The 25 T cell receptor beta chains reported below all come from one sample, sequenced in a study of T-cell memory formation after mild COVID-19. In TCRdb, the 5' RACE reads were re-called with MiXCR into one record per CDR3 protein. Among a few hundred thousand distinct CDR3 sequences listed, approximately 15% were seen once. Sequenced sample: PBMCs or a T cell subset sorted from them (not recorded which). These TCRs come from a man aged 18-30 years who had mild COVID-19 (a few samples of this study predate the infection). Cell type and time point are not known.

This clonotype was observed a handful of times. V usage is TRBV6-5 and J usage is TRBJ2-5, with a tentative D call TRBD2 (6 bases). Deletions cut 6 bases from V and 5 bases from J, with 16 bases between. Germline CDR1 reads MNHEY; CDR2 reads SVGAGI. CDR3 length: 14 residues. The CDR3 bases are TGTGCCAGCAGCCCCCCTAGCGACTGGGAGACCCAGTACTTC. Protein sequence: CASSPPSDWETQYF.

The chain is built from TRBV7-9 and TRBJ2-7; weak D call: TRBD2 (5 bases). V lost 5 bases, J lost 6 bases, and 11 bases lay in between. The CDR3 consists of 12 residues. Germline-derived CDR1 and CDR2 are SEHNR and FQNEAQ (reference sequence). CDR3 DNA: TGTGCCAGCAGCCCCGGACTTGGCGAGCAGTACGTC. The encoded protein is CASSPGLGEQYV.

This chain uses TRBV12-3 or TRBV12-4 with TRBJ1-5, with D unresolved. V was clipped by 2 bases and J by 6 bases, with 8 bases between them. CDR3 length equals 13 residues. CDR3: CASSLSLGQPQHF. In DNA form, the CDR3 reads TGTGCCAGCAGTTTAAGTCTGGGTCAGCCCCAGCATTTT.

This clonotype was found once. The gene calls are TRBV5-1 and TRBJ2-3, with a tentative D call TRBD2 (6 bases). V was pared by 4 bases and J by 5 bases, with 20 bases between. The germline gives CDR1 SGHRS, CDR2 YFSETQ. This CDR3 comprises 16 residues. The CDR3 is CASSGGGAWRVDTQYF. CDR3 in DNA: TGCGCCAGCAGCGGGGGAGGAGCGTGGCGGGTAGATACGCAGTATTTT.

This clonotype was detected a few times. The rearrangement uses TRBV20-1 and TRBJ1-5; a possible D gene is TRBD1 (6 bases). The CDR3 length is 15 residues. Trimming pared 6 bases from V and 2 bases from J, leaving 17 bases between. Germline-derived CDR1 and CDR2 are DFQATT and SNEGSKA (reference sequence). As DNA, the CDR3 is TGCAGTGCCAGCCCTTGGGGGCCGGGCAATCAGCCCCAGCATTTT. Translating it yields CSASPWGPGNQPQHF.

This clonotype was counted between two and nine times. This chain joins TRBV4-3 and TRBJ1-5, with D maybe TRBD1 (5 bases). CDR1 is LGHNA, CDR2 YSLEER, per germline. This CDR3 comprises 13 residues. V was pared by 7 bases and J by 6 bases, with 13 bases between. The CDR3 here is CASNPGDLQPQHF. The CDR3 coding sequence is TGCGCCAGCAACCCCGGGGACCTTCAGCCCCAGCATTTT.

This clonotype has more than one count but fewer than ten. The gene calls are TRBV7-2 and TRBJ2-1; 7 nucleotides match TRBD1. CDR3 length: 13 amino acids. The V gene end was trimmed by 4 bases and the J gene end by 6 bases; junction bases not matched to a gene: 3. Germline lookup yields CDR1 SGHTA and CDR2 FQGNSA. The CDR3 sequence is CASSSTGVNEQFF. In DNA, the CDR3 is TGTGCCAGCAGCTCCACAGGGGTCAATGAGCAGTTCTTC.

The chain has TRBV5-4 and TRBJ2-5; D is unclear. Per the germline V gene, CDR1 is SGHNT and CDR2 is YYREEE (reference sequence). V was shortened by 4 bases and J by 6 bases, with 16 bases between the two germline ends. CDR3 length: 14 amino acids. The chain's CDR3 is CASSPVPRSKTQYF. Written as DNA, the CDR3 is TGTGCCAGCAGCCCCGTCCCCAGGAGCAAGACCCAGTACTTC.

This clonotype showed up just a few times. The chain is built from TRBV4-1 and TRBJ2-3; 8 nucleotides line up with TRBD1. There are 13 residues in the CDR3. Germline assignment: CDR1 MGHRA and CDR2 YSYEKL. J lost 6 bases, V lost 6 bases, and 5 bases had no gene match. The DNA of the CDR3 is TGCGCCAGCAGACGGACAGGGAAGGATACGCAGTATTTT. It codes for CASRRTGKDTQYF.

The sample holds a few counts of this clonotype. V is TRBV25-1 and J is TRBJ2-6; no definite D call. V was clipped by 7 bases and J by 6 bases, with 13 bases between them. The CDR3 contains 14 residues. CDR1 is MGHDK, CDR2 SYGVNS, per germline. Here the CDR3 DNA reads TGTGCCAGCACCCTAACGGGTCCGGCCAACGTCCTGACTTTC. This encodes CASTLTGPANVLTF.

The rearrangement links TRBV7-9 to TRBJ2-7, with 7 bases lining up with TRBD1. There are 15 residues in the CDR3. Germline assignment: CDR1 SEHNR and CDR2 FQNEAQ (reference sequence). The J segment lost 5 bases and the V segment lost 0 bases, leaving 7 bases of the junction unmatched. The CDR3 sequence: CASSLAVGTVDEQYF. For the CDR3, the DNA is TGTGCCAGCAGCTTAGCAGTCGGGACAGTGGACGAGCAGTACTTC.

The chain uses TRBV7-9 and TRBJ2-7; D gene unclear. The CDR3 sequence is 13 residues long. Germline lookup yields CDR1 SEHNR and CDR2 FQNEAQ (reference sequence). Trimming shortened V by 4 bases and J by 6 bases, and 13 bases separated the two germline ends. DNA of the CDR3: TGTGCCAGCAGCTGGGCTAGGACGGGCGAGCAGTACGTC. Translating it yields CASSWARTGEQYV.

The V and J genes are TRBV7-9 and TRBJ2-2; D is unresolved. Germline CDR1 and CDR2: SEHNR and FQNEAQ (reference sequence). Trimming stripped 7 bases from V and 0 bases from J, with 12 bases between. The CDR3 totals 15 residues. The CDR3 loop is CASIPDGANTGELFF. In nucleotides, the CDR3 is TGTGCCAGCATCCCGGACGGAGCGAACACCGGGGAGCTGTTTTTT.

The chain combines TRBV6-2 or TRBV6-3 with TRBJ2-1; unclear D gene. CDR3 length equals 16 residues. The V gene lost 7 bases and the J gene lost 2 bases, with 18 bases spanning the gap. Germline CDR1 and CDR2: MNHEY and SVGEGT. CDR3 coding DNA: TGTGCCAGCACTTTGGTCGGGTCCCGACCCTACAATGAGCAGTTCTTC. Amino acids: CASTLVGSRPYNEQFF.

This chain joins TRBV6-2 or TRBV6-3 and TRBJ2-1, with 12 bases that match TRBD2. Per the germline V gene, CDR1 is MNHEY and CDR2 is SVGEGT. CDR3 length equals 15 residues. With 5 bases clipped from V and 4 bases from J, the junction kept 3 bases outside the gene matches. The CDR3 bases are TGTGCCAGCAGTACCCTAGCGGGGGGGTACAATGAGCAGTTCTTC. Its translation is CASSTLAGGYNEQFF.

This clonotype was counted only a few times. The J gene is TRBJ2-3, the V gene TRBV15, with TRBD1 identical over 9 bases. The CDR3 runs 17 residues. J was trimmed by 3 bases and V by 0 bases; bases with no gene match: 7. The V gene's germline CDR1 is LNHNV and CDR2 YYDKDF (reference sequence). CDR3 sequence: CATSREIQGAPTDTQYF. The DNA for the CDR3 is TGTGCCACCAGCAGAGAAATACAGGGGGCGCCGACAGATACGCAGTATTTT. Drawing the rest from reference TRBV15 and TRBJ2-3, the complete variable domain is DAMVIQNPRYQVTQFGKPVTLSCSQTLNHNVMYWYQQKSSQAPKLLFHYYDKDFNNEADTPDNFQSRRPNTSFCFLDIRSPGLGDTAMYLCATSREIQGAPTDTQYFGPGTRLTVL.

The gene calls are TRBV6-2 or TRBV6-3 and TRBJ2-5; D is perhaps TRBD2 (6 bases). Trimming cost V 3 bases and J 2 bases, with 16 bases left between them. The germline gives CDR1 MNHEY, CDR2 SVGEGT. The CDR3 runs 16 residues. In DNA form, the CDR3 reads TGTGCCAGCAGTTATGGCCCAATAGGAGGGCAAGAGACCCAGTACTTC. It translates to CASSYGPIGGQETQYF.

This chain connects TRBV3-1 to TRBJ1-5; D gene uncertain. Germline CDR1 LGHDT, CDR2 YNNKEL (reference sequence). CDR3 length: 17 amino acids. V was clipped by 1 base and J by 9 bases, with 22 bases between them. Here the CDR3 reads CASSQGLPGSKSGPQHF. CDR3 bases: TGTGCCAGCAGCCAAGGCCTTCCCGGATCCAAAAGTGGGCCCCAGCATTTT.

CDR3 DNA: TGCGCCAGCAGCTCCACTGACAGGGCCGTAGAAGCTTTCTTT. It encodes CASSSTDRAVEAFF. The J gene is TRBJ1-1, the V gene TRBV5-1; 7 nucleotides line up with TRBD1. This CDR3 region has 14 residues. Germline V CDR1 and CDR2: SGHRS, YFSETQ. J gave up 8 bases and V 3 bases, and 10 bases lay outside the gene matches.

The chain joins TRBV25-1 to TRBJ2-5; 13 bases align to TRBD2. The CDR3 has 17 residues. Germline V gives CDR1 MGHDK, CDR2 SYGVNS. The trim removed 6 bases at V and 5 bases at J, leaving 12 bases unmatched. The CDR3, as DNA: TGTGCCAGCAGCCTTGCCGGGACTAGCGGGGCCAGGGAGACCCAGTACTTC. It translates to CASSLAGTSGARETQYF.

The CDR3 sequence is CSARDGGVANEKLFF. In DNA form, the CDR3 reads TGCAGTGCTAGAGATGGGGGGGTTGCTAATGAAAAACTGTTTTTT. This chain links TRBV20-1 with TRBJ1-4; TRBD1 might be the D (5 bases). The CDR3 has 15 amino acids. Trimming took 0 bases from V and 3 from J, leaving 11 bases between them. Germline values: CDR1 DFQATT, CDR2 SNEGSKA (reference sequence).

The chain combines TRBV7-2 with TRBJ1-5; the D gene is possibly TRBD1 (5 bases). Germline values: CDR1 SGHTA, CDR2 FQGNSA. The CDR3 sequence is 15 residues long. V shed 6 bases and J shed 3 bases, with 15 bases lying between them. CDR3 sequence (DNA): TGTGCCAGCAGACCCGGGGGGGTCCCCAATCAGCCCCAGCATTTT. It translates to CASRPGGVPNQPQHF.

The chain employs TRBV7-9 and TRBJ1-1, with 7 bases matching TRBD1. The J segment lost 13 bases and the V segment lost 4 bases, leaving 9 bases of the junction unmatched. Germline assignment: CDR1 SEHNR and CDR2 FQNEAQ (reference sequence). This CDR3 is 12 amino acids long. The CDR3 region is CASSSGRDRSFF. The CDR3 DNA reads as TGTGCCAGCAGCTCGGGCCGGGACAGAAGTTTCTTT.

The V gene is TRBV18, the J gene TRBJ1-5; a weak D match, TRBD1 (5 bases). This CDR3 is built from 15 residues. V dropped 2 bases and J dropped 7 bases, with 15 bases sitting between them. The germline gives CDR1 KGHSH, CDR2 LQKENI. The CDR3 DNA sequence: TGTGCCAGCTCACCAAGGGAGGGGAGCGGGCAGCCCCAGCATTTT. This gives the protein CASSPREGSGQPQHF.

The chain carries TRBV5-1 and TRBJ2-2, with D tentatively TRBD1 or TRBD2 (7 bases each). V was cut by 6 bases and J by 5 bases, with 23 bases left in between. CDR1 and CDR2 from the germline V gene are SGHRS and YFSETQ. The CDR3 contains 17 residues. The CDR3 DNA is TGCGCCAGCACCCAAAAAGGGGGGGACAGTCGGACCGGGGAGCTGTTTTTT. It specifies CASTQKGGDSRTGELFF.